Shown below are 5 T cell receptor beta chains from a single sample sequenced in a study of blood T cell repertoires in COVID-19. Here immunoSEQ multiplex PCR was the method, and the copy in TCRdb shows in-frame clones only, minus some. The data contain some 300,000 clones, roughly 90% of them singletons. Sequenced: PBMCs or T cells enriched from blood (not recorded which). The receptors here all came from a woman younger than 45 who had been exposed to COVID-19.

This chain joins TRBV10-3 and TRBJ1-2; 9 nucleotides align to TRBD1. Germline V gene data show CDR1 as ENHRY and CDR2 as SYGVKD. The trim removed 0 bases at V and 6 bases at J, leaving 11 bases unmatched. This CDR3 region has 17 residues. The CDR3 sequence is CAISESRLGQGMDGYTF. CDR3 bases: TGTGCCATCAGTGAGTCGCGTCTGGGACAGGGAATGGATGGCTACACCTTC.

V usage is TRBV18 and J usage is TRBJ2-2, with 8 bases matching TRBD2. Trimming cost V 0 bases and J 4 bases; bases outside gene matches: 7. CDR1 and CDR2 (germline): KGHSH, LQKENI. The CDR3 has 17 residues. The CDR3, as DNA: TGTGCCAGCTCACCACCGGCAAGCGGGGGATTCACCGGGGAGCTGTTTTTT. It is translated as CASSPPASGGFTGELFF.

The V call is TRBV19, the J call TRBJ1-1, with D maybe TRBD1 (6 bases). Trimming shortened V by 7 bases and J by 0 bases, and 12 bases separated the two germline ends. Per germline, CDR1 LNHDA and CDR2 SQIVND (reference sequence). The CDR3 runs 14 residues. CDR3 amino acids: CASTQDRLNTEAFF. The CDR3 DNA sequence: TGTGCCAGTACCCAAGACAGGCTGAACACTGAAGCTTTCTTT.

V is TRBV6-5 and J is TRBJ1-2, with 9 positions matching TRBD1. V shed 6 bases and J 1 base; nucleotides not matched to a gene: 6. The germline gives CDR1 MNHEY, CDR2 SVGAGI. This CDR3 comprises 15 residues. CDR3 amino acids: CASRTGTGFNYGYTF. In DNA, the CDR3 is TGTGCCAGCAGGACCGGGACAGGGTTTAACTATGGCTACACCTTC.

The gene calls are TRBV3-1 (or the pseudogene TRBV3-2) and TRBJ1-2, with 7 bases fitting TRBD1. Trimming took 5 bases from V and 7 from J; bases not matched to a gene: 10. Germline V gene lookup returns CDR1 LGHDT and CDR2 YNNKEL (reference sequence). This CDR3 has 14 amino acids. DNA of the CDR3: TGTGCCAGCAGCACCGAGGGGGCCTGGGGTGGCTACACCTTC. Protein sequence: CASSTEGAWGGYTF.